The TCR beta chain under discussion was sequenced for a study of CD8 T cells in Susac syndrome. RNA totalling roughly 0.45 to 1 ug underwent reverse transcription with random hexamers. TCRdb re-called the immunoSEQ multiplex PCR reads with MiXCR, one entry per CDR3 protein. The sample includes 150,000 to 200,000 distinct CDR3 sequences, approximately 93% of them seen just once. The CDR3 is 14 amino acids. V lost 8 bases, J lost 5 bases, and 16 bases lay in between. The germline gives CDR1 MNHEY, CDR2 SVGEGT. The sample consisted of CD4+ T cells from PBMCs. This TCR was recovered from a human donor with multiple sclerosis. The chain carries TRBV6-2 or TRBV6-3 and TRBJ1-5; maybe TRBD1 (5 bases). The CDR3 DNA follows: TGTGCCAGCCGGGGCCCGGGGGACTATCAGCCCCAGCATTTT. It translates to CASRGPGDYQPQHF.